The 7 T cell receptor beta chains presented below share a single source sample, sequenced in a study of cytomegalovirus exposure and HLA in healthy donors. Method: immunoSEQ multiplex PCR; TCRdb's copy keeps in-frame clones and lacks some. The sample contains roughly 250,000 clones, around 87% of which appear only once. Input material: PBMCs. The origin of the receptors is a woman aged 18-29 years in good health and CMV-seronegative.

The chain employs TRBV27 and TRBJ2-2, with a weak D call TRBD1 (5 bases). Trimming took off 3 bases at V and 4 bases at J, with 18 bases between the two ends. In germline, CDR1 is MNHEY, CDR2 SMNVEV (reference sequence). The CDR3 totals 17 residues. CDR3: CASSFYSEWGRTGELFF. CDR3 nucleotide sequence: TGTGCCAGCAGTTTTTATTCGGAGTGGGGCCGCACCGGGGAGCTGTTTTTT.

This chain uses TRBV5-8 with TRBJ2-7, with 7 positions matching TRBD1. The CDR3 spans 16 residues. J gave up 5 bases and V 4 bases, and 15 bases lay outside the gene matches. Germline V gene data show CDR1 as SGHTS and CDR2 as YDEGEE. The CDR3 bases are TGTGCCAGCAGCATAGAACAGGGGATGGCTTTTAACGAGCAGTACTTC. The encoded protein is CASSIEQGMAFNEQYF.

The V call is TRBV5-4, the J call TRBJ2-2; possible D gene TRBD1, 6 bases. The CDR3 loop spans 15 amino acids. V was cut by 5 bases and J by 0 bases, with 11 bases left in between. Looked up from germline, CDR1 is SGHNT and CDR2 is YYREEE (reference sequence). The CDR3 loop reads CASSTGTTNTGELFF. CDR3 nucleotides: TGTGCCAGCAGTACCGGGACAACGAACACCGGGGAGCTGTTTTTT.

The chain carries TRBV11-2 and TRBJ1-1; D possibly corresponds to TRBD1 (5 bases). The CDR3 is 11 residues long. Trimming took 4 bases from V and 14 from J, leaving 14 bases between them. From germline, CDR1 is SGHAT and CDR2 FQNNGV. The CDR3 spells CASSYLTAPFF. CDR3 DNA: TGTGCCAGCAGCTACTTGACAGCCCCGTTCTTT. The full variable domain, completed using reference TRBV11-2 and TRBJ1-1, is EAGVAQSPRYKIIEKRQSVAFWCNPISGHATLYWYQQILGQGPKLLIQFQNNGVVDDSQLPKDRFSAERLKGVDSTLKIQPAKLEDSAVYLCASSYLTAPFFGQGTRLTVV.

The J gene is TRBJ1-6, the V gene TRBV11-2, with D tentatively TRBD1 (5 bases). Between the trimmed V and J ends, which lost 1 base and 10 bases, there was a span of 17 bases. Germline V gives CDR1 SGHAT, CDR2 FQNNGV. This CDR3 region has 16 residues. CDR3 DNA sequence: TGTGCCAGCAGCTTAGTTCTGGAGGGGTCGAGGTCACCCCTCCACTTT. Translated, it gives CASSLVLEGSRSPLHF.

This chain connects TRBV27 to TRBJ2-3; a possible D gene is TRBD2 (5 bases). The CDR3 has 15 residues. Trimming removed 4 bases at V and 1 base at J, with 12 bases between. Germline V lookup: CDR1 MNHEY, CDR2 SMNVEV (reference sequence). This CDR3 is CASSWTLRRTDTQYF. Written as DNA, the CDR3 is TGTGCCAGCAGTTGGACTCTCCGACGCACAGATACGCAGTATTTT.

V is TRBV15 and J is TRBJ2-3; TRBD2 matches at 10 bases. The V segment lost 2 bases and the J segment 0 bases; nucleotides outside the gene matches: 8. This CDR3 spans 18 amino acids. The V gene's germline CDR1 is LNHNV and CDR2 YYDKDF (reference sequence). The chain's CDR3 is CATSRYLGTSVSTDTQYF. CDR3 nucleotides: TGTGCCACCAGCAGATACCTCGGGACTAGCGTAAGCACAGATACGCAGTATTTT.